One and the same sample provided the 21 T cell receptor beta chains below, sequenced in a study of blood T cell repertoires in COVID-19 (dated by TCRdb to 2018 to 2020). Libraries were built with the immunoSEQ multiplex PCR assay. In its TCRdb copy, this immuneACCESS table keeps in-frame sequences only and misses some clones. Where compared with another copy, unresolved V genes explain less than half of these, and the others have no known cause. Counted in this sample were roughly 120,000 clones; about 75% of them appeared once. The ten most abundant clones make up under 20% of the sample. The source material was peripheral blood. The receptors shown here come from an elderly woman with active or convalescent COVID-19.

This chain uses TRBV18 with TRBJ2-5; 10 nucleotides line up with TRBD2. This CDR3 has 16 amino acids. Looked up from germline, CDR1 is KGHSH and CDR2 is LQKENI. The J segment lost 4 bases and the V segment lost 0 bases, leaving 5 bases of the junction unmatched. CDR3 DNA: TGTGCCAGCTCACCACCGAGTAGCGGGAGGCGAGAGACCCAGTACTTC. It yields the protein CASSPPSSGRRETQYF.

The chain joins TRBV14 to TRBJ1-3; no clear D. The CDR3 extends over 14 amino acids. V lost 2 bases and J lost 3, with 8 bases in between. In germline, CDR1 is SGHDN, CDR2 FVKESK. CDR3 region: CASSQTTDGNTIYF. The CDR3 region has the DNA TGTGCCAGCAGCCAAACAACAGATGGAAACACCATATATTTT.

The J gene is TRBJ2-2, the V gene TRBV5-1; TRBD2 matches at 14 bases. V shed 0 bases and J 0 bases; nucleotides not matched to a gene: 4. The CDR3 has 19 amino acids. Germline CDR1 and CDR2: SGHRS and YFSETQ. In nucleotides, the CDR3 is TGCGCCAGCAGCTTGGCCCGGACTAGCGGGAGGCCGAACACCGGGGAGCTGTTTTTT. Amino acid sequence: CASSLARTSGRPNTGELFF.

J is TRBJ1-1 and V is TRBV5-1; 9 bases match TRBD1. The trim removed 4 bases at V and 5 bases at J, leaving 6 bases unmatched. Germline V gives CDR1 SGHRS, CDR2 YFSETQ. This CDR3 is built from 14 residues. The CDR3 loop reads CASSITGGETEAFF. CDR3 nucleotides: TGCGCCAGCAGCATAACAGGGGGCGAAACTGAAGCTTTCTTT.

The rearrangement joins TRBV18 to TRBJ1-4; 8 bases are shared with TRBD1. The CDR3 runs 17 residues. Germline V lookup: CDR1 KGHSH, CDR2 LQKENI. Trimming cost V 3 bases and J 8 bases; bases outside gene matches: 14. The chain's CDR3 is CASSPNPTTGGEEKLFF. Here the CDR3 DNA reads TGTGCCAGCTCACCCAACCCGACTACAGGGGGTGAAGAAAAACTGTTTTTT.

The CDR3 DNA reads TGTGCCAGCAGTTACCAAGACTTAAGAGCTTTCTTT. Protein: CASSYQDLRAFF. J is TRBJ1-1 and V is TRBV6-2 or TRBV6-3; D unresolved. This CDR3 region has 12 residues. CDR1 and CDR2 from the germline V gene are MNHEY and SVGEGT. Trimming pared 2 bases from V and 10 bases from J, leaving 11 bases between.

The rearrangement links TRBV6-2 or TRBV6-3 to TRBJ1-2; D is undetermined. The CDR3 contains 14 residues. Trimming cost V 2 bases and J 3 bases, with 10 bases left between them. Germline V gives CDR1 MNHEY, CDR2 SVGEGT. This CDR3 reads CASSYVSEHYGYTF. CDR3 bases: TGTGCCAGCAGTTACGTATCGGAGCACTATGGCTACACCTTC.

J is TRBJ2-1 and V is TRBV5-1, with 12 bases that match TRBD2. The CDR3 runs to 16 residues. Unmatched junction bases numbered 5, after V lost 0 bases and J lost 7 bases. CDR1 is SGHRS and CDR2 is YFSETQ in the germline V gene. The CDR3 protein is CASSLDGLAGGNEQFF. The CDR3 region has the DNA TGCGCCAGCAGCTTGGATGGCCTAGCGGGAGGGAATGAGCAGTTCTTC.

The chain joins TRBV5-4 to TRBJ2-7; perhaps TRBD1 as D (8 bases). Trimming removed 8 bases at V and 5 bases at J, with 20 bases between. In germline, CDR1 is SGHNT, CDR2 YYREEE (reference sequence). The CDR3 contains 14 residues. This chain's CDR3 is CASDRGGGSHEQYF. For the CDR3, the DNA is TGTGCCAGTGACAGGGGCGGGGGTAGCCACGAGCAGTACTTC.

V gene TRBV12-5 combines with J gene TRBJ1-6; 8 bases agree with TRBD1. CDR1 and CDR2 (germline): LGHNT, FRNRAP. This CDR3 spans 16 amino acids. V lost 0 bases to trimming and J lost 5 bases; unmatched junction nucleotides: 3. The CDR3 is CASGLVLGQDNSPLHF. For the CDR3, the DNA is TGTGCTAGTGGTTTGGTATTGGGACAGGATAATTCACCCCTCCACTTT.

The V and J genes are TRBV2 and TRBJ1-4, with 11 bases aligning to TRBD1. Germline assignment: CDR1 SNHLY and CDR2 FYNNEI. V dropped 7 bases and J dropped 6; count of bases not matched to a gene: 4. This CDR3 region has 14 residues. The CDR3 coding sequence is TGTGCCAGCAATGGACAGGGGGCGGATGAAAAACTGTTTTTT. It is translated as CASNGQGADEKLFF. Complete variable domain (other parts from reference TRBV2 and TRBJ1-4): EPEVTQTPSHQVTQMGQEVILRCVPISNHLYFYWYRQILGQKVEFLVSFYNNEISEKSEIFDDQFSVERPDGSNFTLKIRSTKLEDSAMYFCASNGQGADEKLFFGSGTQLSVL.

The table lists this clone with a few counts. CDR3 sequence: CASSPTGNQPQHF. CDR3 DNA sequence: TGCGCCAGCAGCCCTACAGGGAATCAGCCCCAGCATTTT. The gene calls are TRBV5-1 and TRBJ1-5, with D possibly being TRBD1 (6 bases). Per the germline V gene, CDR1 is SGHRS and CDR2 is YFSETQ. CDR3 length equals 13 residues. Trimming stripped 4 bases from V and 4 bases from J, with 9 bases between.

The chain uses TRBV9 and TRBJ2-1; no clear D. The CDR3 has 11 residues. Trimming took off 5 bases at V and 5 bases at J, with 5 bases between the two ends. Germline CDR1 is SGDLS and CDR2 is YYNGEE. CDR3 bases: TGTGCCAGCAGACGAGACAATGAGCAGTTCTTC. This translates into CASRRDNEQFF.

This clone was observed once. The chain couples TRBV4-1 to TRBJ1-5; 8 bases match TRBD1. This CDR3 has 16 residues. Trimming took 0 bases from V and 10 from J; bases not matched to a gene: 11. CDR1 and CDR2 from the germline V gene are MGHRA and YSYEKL. This chain's CDR3 is CASSQDSSQGGSPQHF. CDR3 in DNA: TGCGCCAGCAGCCAAGATTCGTCACAGGGGGGGAGTCCCCAGCATTTT.

The chain carries TRBV6-5 and TRBJ1-2; D not resolved. Deletions cut 6 bases from V and 4 bases from J, with 9 bases between. The CDR3 has 12 amino acids. Germline CDR1 is MNHEY and CDR2 is SVGAGI. The DNA for the CDR3 is TGTGCCAGCAGCAACACCATCTATGGCTACACCTTC. Its translation: CASSNTIYGYTF.

V usage is TRBV27 and J usage is TRBJ1-4, with D perhaps matching TRBD1 (5 bases). V shed 0 bases and J shed 7 bases, with 9 bases lying between them. The CDR3 loop spans 14 amino acids. CDR1 is MNHEY and CDR2 is SMNVEV in the germline V gene (reference sequence). CDR3 amino acids: CASSLSRRGEKLFF. Here the CDR3 DNA reads TGTGCCAGCAGTTTATCAAGAAGGGGTGAAAAACTGTTTTTT. The full variable domain, completed using reference TRBV27 and TRBJ1-4, is EAQVTQNPRYLITVTGKKLTVTCSQNMNHEYMSWYRQDPGLGLRQIYYSMNVEVTDKGDVPEGYKVSRKEKRNFPLILESPSPNQTSLYFCASSLSRRGEKLFFGSGTQLSVL.

The chain uses TRBV21-1 and TRBJ1-6; the D call of TRBD1 is as the table states it, not checked on the DNA. TRBV21-1 is tagged as a pseudogene. The CDR3 covers 15 residues. This chain's CDR3 is CASRNPDRVNSPLHF. CDR3 nucleotide sequence: TGTGCCAGCAGGAACCCCGACAGGGTCAATTCACCCCTCCACTTT.

The chain combines TRBV19 with TRBJ1-2, with a weak D call TRBD1 (6 bases). V was cut by 6 bases and J by 4 bases, with 12 bases left in between. CDR3 length: 13 residues. Per the germline V gene, CDR1 is LNHDA and CDR2 is SQIVND (reference sequence). DNA of the CDR3: TGTGCCAGTAGAACCGGGACACTCTATGGCTACACCTTC. Residues: CASRTGTLYGYTF. Filled out from reference TRBV19 and TRBJ1-2, the complete variable domain reads DGGITQSPKYLFRKEGQNVTLSCEQNLNHDAMYWYRQDPGQGLRLIYYSQIVNDFQKGDIAEGYSVSREKKESFPLTVTSAQKNPTAFYLCASRTGTLYGYTFGSGTRLTVV.

The chain has TRBV28 and TRBJ2-5, with 10 positions matching TRBD2. V gave up 4 bases and J gave up 5 bases; unmatched junction bases: 10. Germline V gene data show CDR1 as MDHEN and CDR2 as SYDVKM. The CDR3 contains 16 residues. CDR3 loop: CASSSASGSRGETQYF. CDR3 bases: TGTGCCAGCAGTTCGGCTAGCGGGAGTCGCGGGGAGACCCAGTACTTC.

J is TRBJ2-7 and V is TRBV4-1; possibly TRBD2 for D (6 bases). The CDR3 consists of 14 residues. CDR1 is MGHRA, CDR2 YSYEKL, per germline. Trimming removed 3 bases at V and 0 bases at J, with 9 bases between. In nucleotides, the CDR3 is TGCGCCAGCAGCCAGGACGGGAGCTCCTACGAGCAGTACTTC. Translation gives CASSQDGSSYEQYF.

The chain links TRBV14 to TRBJ2-1; the D is unclear. The CDR3 covers 15 residues. Trimming cost V 1 base and J 3 bases, with 10 bases left between them. Germline CDR1 is SGHDN and CDR2 is FVKESK. CDR3 in DNA: TGTGCCAGCAGCCAAGGTCTTAGCATCTACAATGAGCAGTTCTTC. Protein: CASSQGLSIYNEQFF.